This TCR beta chain was documented in a study of cytomegalovirus exposure and HLA in healthy donors. Whole-study findings and limits: In a later analysis, TCR beta V- and J-gene trimming was associated with a missense DCLRE1C variant.

CDR3 size: 12 residues. Germline-derived CDR1 and CDR2 are SNHLY and FYNNEI. V was trimmed by 4 bases and J by 1 base, leaving 5 bases between them. PCR primers comprised 60 Vbeta and 13 Jbeta primers. Repertoires were generated with immunoSEQ multiplex PCR, while TCRdb's copy carries only in-frame clones and drops some. The sample has over 90,000 clones, roughly 73% seen once; the top ten hold over 3%. As to this clone: Antigen specificity is unknown. Other DNA variants within this sample encode the same CDR3.

The receptor's source is a man aged 40-55 years in good health and CMV-seronegative. The rearrangement uses TRBV2 and TRBJ2-7; possible D gene TRBD1, 5 bases. Sequencing input: PBMCs. In nucleotides, the CDR3 is TGTGCCAGCAGTGGACAGTCCTACGAGCAGTACTTC. It encodes CASSGQSYEQYF.